These 15 T cell receptor beta chains were sequenced from one sample in a study of OX40 agonist ivuxolimab in advanced cancers. This table comes from immunoSEQ multiplex PCR, and its TCRdb copy is limited to in-frame clones, with some not included. The sample has 20,000 to 30,000 clones, 80% to 90% seen once. Sequenced material: CD4+ or CD8+ T cells sorted from blood, taken in a trial of the OX40 agonist ivuxolimab. The source of these receptors is an adult with an advanced solid tumor such as melanoma, head and neck, liver or kidney cancer.

This chain uses TRBV13 with TRBJ2-7; D uncertain. The ends were cut back, 3 bases at V and 5 bases at J, with 8 bases in the middle. This CDR3 contains 12 residues. Germline lookup yields CDR1 PRHDT and CDR2 FYEKMQ (reference sequence). This CDR3 is CASSFVVDEQYF. For the CDR3, the DNA is TGTGCCAGCAGCTTCGTCGTGGACGAGCAGTACTTC. Using reference TRBV13 and TRBJ2-7 for the parts outside the CDR3, the full variable domain is AAGVIQSPRHLIKEKRETATLKCYPIPRHDTVYWYQQGPGQDPQFLISFYEKMQSDKGSIPDRFSAQQFSDYHSELNMSSLELGDSALYFCASSFVVDEQYFGPGTRLTVT.

The rearrangement uses TRBV14 and TRBJ2-3; D not certain. Germline V gives CDR1 SGHDN, CDR2 FVKESK. V was pared by 3 bases and J by 6 bases, with 13 bases between. The CDR3 consists of 14 residues. CDR3 sequence (DNA): TGTGCCAGCAGCCAGGCCCTAAAGCTCGATACGCAGTATTTT. It yields the protein CASSQALKLDTQYF.

The CDR3 loop is CASSIRGLIYEQYF. CDR3 nucleotides: TGCGCCAGCAGCATCCGGGGCCTAATATACGAGCAGTACTTC. J is TRBJ2-7 and V is TRBV5-1; either TRBD1 or TRBD2 may fit D (5 bases each). The CDR3 loop spans 14 amino acids. Germline assignment: CDR1 SGHRS and CDR2 YFSETQ. The ends were cut back, 4 bases at V and 4 bases at J, with 15 bases in the middle.

J is TRBJ2-1 and V is TRBV29-1; 13 bases are a match to TRBD2. After removal of 5 bases from V and 3 bases from J, the junction contained 10 bases not matched to a gene. Germline loops: CDR1 SQVTM, CDR2 ANQGSEA. The CDR3 covers 17 residues. The CDR3 here is CSVISRLAGGVYNEQFF. The CDR3 DNA reads TGCAGCGTTATCTCCCGACTAGCGGGAGGAGTCTACAATGAGCAGTTCTTC.

V and J are TRBV5-6 and TRBJ2-1, with TRBD2 matching over 7 bases. J was trimmed by 7 bases and V by 1 base; bases with no gene match: 8. Germline V lookup: CDR1 SGHDT, CDR2 YYEEEE. The CDR3 sequence is 15 residues long. The CDR3 region is CASSLFAGVGNEQFF. The DNA for the CDR3 is TGTGCCAGCAGCTTGTTTGCGGGAGTTGGAAATGAGCAGTTCTTC.

This sequence joins TRBV7-8 and TRBJ2-3; D may correspond to TRBD1 or TRBD2 (5 bases each). V gave up 0 bases and J gave up 5 bases, with 15 bases separating them. There are 16 residues in the CDR3. Per germline, CDR1 SGHVS and CDR2 FQNEAQ. The CDR3 nucleotides read TGTGCCAGCAGCTTAGCACTGGGGCGGGTTTTAGATACGCAGTATTTT. As protein: CASSLALGRVLDTQYF.

This rearrangement joins TRBV6-1 to TRBJ2-3, with a possible D match to TRBD2 (5 bases). This CDR3 is 18 amino acids long. With 2 bases removed from V and 0 bases from J, the gap between germline ends came to 18 bases. Germline assignment: CDR1 MNHNS and CDR2 SASEGT. The CDR3 sequence: CASSETAWGELSTDTQYF. Here the CDR3 DNA reads TGTGCCAGCAGTGAAACGGCGTGGGGAGAACTCAGCACAGATACGCAGTATTTT.

This clone was found once. The V call is TRBV4-1, the J call TRBJ2-2; no definite D call. V lost 5 bases and J lost 3, with 10 bases in between. Germline CDR1 and CDR2: MGHRA and YSYEKL. This CDR3 contains 14 residues. The CDR3: CASSLTPYTGELFF. CDR3 nucleotides: TGCGCCAGCAGCTTGACACCCTACACCGGGGAGCTGTTTTTT.

The chain links TRBV4-1 to TRBJ2-6; TRBD1 is a possible D gene (6 bases). Germline CDR1 is MGHRA and CDR2 is YSYEKL. The CDR3 runs 17 residues. Trimming removed 3 bases at V and 2 bases at J, with 14 bases between. The DNA for the CDR3 is TGCGCCAGCAGCCAGGACCTCAGGGGTACTGGGGCCAACGTCCTGACTTTC. The encoded protein is CASSQDLRGTGANVLTF.

The rearrangement uses TRBV5-8 and TRBJ2-3, with 10 nucleotides matching TRBD2. After removal of 3 bases from V and 1 base from J, the junction contained 2 bases not matched to a gene. This CDR3 has 15 amino acids. Germline CDR1 and CDR2: SGHTS and YDEGEE. DNA of the CDR3: TGTGCCAGCAGCTCCGGGACTAGCGGCACAGATACGCAGTATTTT. It yields the protein CASSSGTSGTDTQYF.

This clone was picked up one time. The chain is built from TRBV18 and TRBJ2-2; a possible D gene is TRBD1 (8 bases). The CDR3 has 16 amino acids. CDR1 KGHSH and CDR2 LQKENI come from the germline V gene. The germline V and J ends were trimmed by 2 bases and 3 bases, with 13 bases remaining between them. The DNA for the CDR3 is TGTGCCAGCTCACCAAGACAGGGGAGGGACACCGGGGAGCTGTTTTTT. Its protein product is CASSPRQGRDTGELFF.

The chain uses TRBV28 and TRBJ2-1; weak D call: TRBD1 (5 bases). V was trimmed by 1 base and J by 10 bases, leaving 23 bases between them. The CDR3 has 17 amino acids. The germline CDR1 and CDR2 sequences are MDHEN and SYDVKM. CDR3 nucleotide sequence: TGTGCCAGCAGTTTATCCCAGCGTGGGGCTCCGGCGTCCGAGCAGTTCTTC. Encoded protein: CASSLSQRGAPASEQFF.

The chain is built from TRBV28 and TRBJ2-4; D gene uncertain. This CDR3 is 16 amino acids long. The V end was cut by 5 bases, the J end by 0 bases, with 14 bases between. The germline V gene has CDR1 MDHEN and CDR2 SYDVKM. CDR3 coding DNA: TGTGCCAGCAGTGCCCCGTCAACCCTAGCCAAAAACATTCAGTACTTC. It translates to CASSAPSTLAKNIQYF.

This chain joins TRBV6-1 and TRBJ1-5; D remains unclear. The germline V and J ends were trimmed by 0 bases and 0 bases, with 9 bases remaining between them. Germline loops: CDR1 MNHNS, CDR2 SASEGT. The CDR3 has 16 amino acids. CDR3 protein: CASSEAEGYSNQPQHF. The DNA of the CDR3 is TGTGCCAGCAGTGAAGCGGAGGGATATAGCAATCAGCCCCAGCATTTT.

The V and J genes are TRBV7-9 and TRBJ1-2, with D perhaps matching TRBD1 (5 bases). The germline V gene has CDR1 SEHNR and CDR2 FQNEAQ (reference sequence). Trimming took 5 bases from V and 6 from J, leaving 22 bases between them. The CDR3 loop spans 16 amino acids. CDR3 protein: CASSPFGGERQNGYTF. Written as DNA, the CDR3 is TGTGCCAGCAGCCCCTTCGGAGGGGAGAGGCAGAATGGCTACACCTTC.